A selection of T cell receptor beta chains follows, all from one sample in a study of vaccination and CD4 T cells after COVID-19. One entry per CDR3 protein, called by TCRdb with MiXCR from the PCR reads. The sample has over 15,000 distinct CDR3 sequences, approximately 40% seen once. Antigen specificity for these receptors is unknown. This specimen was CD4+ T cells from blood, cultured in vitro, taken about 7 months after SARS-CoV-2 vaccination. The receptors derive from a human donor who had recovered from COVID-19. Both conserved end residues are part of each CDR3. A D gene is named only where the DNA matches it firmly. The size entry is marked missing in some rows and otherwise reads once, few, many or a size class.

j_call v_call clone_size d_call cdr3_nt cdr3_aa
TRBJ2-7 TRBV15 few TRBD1 TGTGCCACCAGCAGAGAACAGGGGGCCCACTACGAGCAGTACTTC CATSREQGAHYEQYF
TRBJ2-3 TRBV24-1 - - TGTGCCACCAGTGATCCTAGCGGCACAGATACGCAGTATTTT CATSDPSGTDTQYF
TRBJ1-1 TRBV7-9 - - TGTGCCAGCAGCTTGACCACTGAAGCTTTCTTT CASSLTTEAFF
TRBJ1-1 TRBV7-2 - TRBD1 TGTGCCAGCAGCTCCCGCGGGGGACAGTTGGGCACTGAAGCTTTCTTT CASSSRGGQLGTEAFF
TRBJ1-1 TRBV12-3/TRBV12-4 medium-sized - TGTGCCAGCAGTCGTCAGGGGATGAACACTGAAGCTTTCTTT CASSRQGMNTEAFF
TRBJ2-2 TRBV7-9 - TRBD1 TGTGCCAGCAGCTCCCCAGAAGGACAGGGCGGCGGGGAGCTGTTTTTT CASSSPEGQGGGELFF
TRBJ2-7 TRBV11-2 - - TGTGCCAGCAGCTTAGTCCTGGACAACTCCTACGAGCAGTACTTC CASSLVLDNSYEQYF
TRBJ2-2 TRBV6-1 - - TGTGCCAGCAGCCTACAAAAGACCGGGGAGCTGTTTTTT CASSLQKTGELFF
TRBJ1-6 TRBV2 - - TGTGCCAGCAGAATGAACTCCCCGTCACCCCTCCACTTT CASRMNSPSPLHF
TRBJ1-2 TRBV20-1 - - TGCAGTGCTAGCTCAGGTTGGAACTATGGCTACACCTTC CSASSGWNYGYTF
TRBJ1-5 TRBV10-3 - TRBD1 TGTGCCATCAGTGGACAGGGGAAGGATCAGCCCCAGCATTTT CAISGQGKDQPQHF
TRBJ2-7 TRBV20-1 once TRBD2 TGCAGTGCTATTCGTGCCAGCGGGAGTAGCGAGCAGTACTTC CSAIRASGSSEQYF
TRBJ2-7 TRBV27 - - TGTGCCAGCAGTTTAGGCCCTGACCCAGGATCCGGCTACGAGCAGTACTTC CASSLGPDPGSGYEQYF
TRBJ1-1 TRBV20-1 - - TGCAGTGCTAGATTCCCGGGGGTGAACGAAGCTTTCTTT CSARFPGVNEAFF
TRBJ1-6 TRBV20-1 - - TGCAGTGCTAGGGCCCGCGACAGGAGCTCCTATAATTCACCCCCCCACTTT CSARARDRSSYNSPPHF
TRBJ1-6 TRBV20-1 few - TGCAGTGCTAGACTGGGCCGGGGTTCCTATAATTCACCCCTCCACTTT CSARLGRGSYNSPLHF
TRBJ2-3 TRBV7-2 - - TGTGCCAGCAGCGCCCGGGGGGCCGCACGAGGTACGCAGTATTTT CASSARGAARGTQYF
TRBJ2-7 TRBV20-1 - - TGCAGTGCTAGAGATCCCCGGGGGGCGACCTACGAGCAGTACTTC CSARDPRGATYEQYF
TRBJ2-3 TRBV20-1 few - TGCAGTGCCCTCGGACCGGCTAGCACAGATACGCAGTATTTT CSALGPASTDTQYF
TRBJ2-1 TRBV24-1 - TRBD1 TGTGCCACCAGTGACCCGACAGGGTATGAGCAGTTCTTC CATSDPTGYEQFF
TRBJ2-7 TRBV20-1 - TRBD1 TGCAGTGCTAGAGATCAAGGGGGCGGAAACTACGAGCAGTACTTC CSARDQGGGNYEQYF
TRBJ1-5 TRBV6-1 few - TGTGCCAGCAGTGAAGGGAAAGGACAATTATATCAGCCCCAGCATTTT CASSEGKGQLYQPQHF
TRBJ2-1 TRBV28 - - TGTGCCAGCAGTTTATTTTGGCCGGCCTCCTACAATGAGCAGTTCTTC CASSLFWPASYNEQFF
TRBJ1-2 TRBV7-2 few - TGTGCCAGCAGCTTGGGGCAGGGGTCGCTTGGCTACACCTTC CASSLGQGSLGYTF
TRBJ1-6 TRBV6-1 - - TGTGCCAGCAGTCAACGGAGTTCACCCCTCCACTTT CASSQRSSPLHF
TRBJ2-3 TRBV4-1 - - TGCGCCAGCAGCCAATTCGGGCTCCAAGATACGCAGTATTTT CASSQFGLQDTQYF
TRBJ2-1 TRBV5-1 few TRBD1 TGCGCCAGCAGCCTGGGGACAGGCGGTTTGTCCTACAATGAGCAGTTCTTC CASSLGTGGLSYNEQFF
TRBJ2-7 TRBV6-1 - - TGTGCCAGCAGTCCCAGGGTGGGATCCTACGAGCAGTACTTC CASSPRVGSYEQYF